Presented here are 14 T cell receptor beta chains from one specimen sequenced in a study of blood T cell repertoires in COVID-19 (TCRdb year 2020). The library came from the immunoSEQ multiplex PCR assay. In TCRdb, the immuneACCESS table is reduced to in-frame sequences with V and J assigned. These tables do not hold every clone; where another copy was compared, an unresolved V gene accounts for under half, and the others remain unexplained. This sample comprises about 480,000 clones, approximately 91% of them detected only once. The biggest ten clones account for approximately 8% of the sample. Material for sequencing was PBMCs or T cells enriched from blood (not recorded which). Source of these receptors: an older woman who had recovered from COVID-19.

This clone appeared once. The V call is TRBV14, the J call TRBJ1-5, with D perhaps TRBD1 (6 bases). The CDR3 has 14 residues. The V gene lost 1 base and the J gene lost 3 bases, with 7 bases spanning the gap. Germline V gene data show CDR1 as SGHDN and CDR2 as FVKESK. The CDR3, as DNA: TGTGCCAGCAGCCAAGCAGGGGCCAATCAGCCCCAGCATTTT. Its protein product is CASSQAGANQPQHF.

The chain joins TRBV19 to TRBJ1-1; D unclear. The CDR3 is made up of 14 amino acids. V gave up 3 bases and J gave up 0 bases, with 8 bases separating them. Germline V gene lookup returns CDR1 LNHDA and CDR2 SQIVND (reference sequence). The CDR3 DNA sequence: TGTGCCAGTAGTATTTACGGTATGAACACTGAAGCTTTCTTT. Translated, it gives CASSIYGMNTEAFF.

V usage is TRBV7-9 and J usage is TRBJ2-6; weak D call: TRBD1 (6 bases). The germline V and J ends were trimmed by 5 bases and 0 bases, with 14 bases remaining between them. This CDR3 has 17 amino acids. Germline V gene lookup returns CDR1 SEHNR and CDR2 FQNEAQ (reference sequence). For the CDR3, the DNA is TGTGCCAGCAGCCCTGACAGGTTGAGCTCTGGGGCCAACGTCCTGACTTTC. Translating it yields CASSPDRLSSGANVLTF.

CDR3 region: CASLSTDTQYF. In DNA form, the CDR3 reads TGTGCCAGCTTAAGCACAGATACGCAGTATTTT. The chain joins TRBV2 to TRBJ2-3; the D is unclear. The CDR3 contains 11 residues. The germline gives CDR1 SNHLY, CDR2 FYNNEI. V was clipped by 8 bases and J by 0 bases, with 3 bases between them.

The chain is built from TRBV7-6 and TRBJ2-2; maybe TRBD1 (5 bases). This CDR3 comprises 13 residues. The V gene lost 5 bases and the J gene lost 3 bases, with 7 bases spanning the gap. Germline loops: CDR1 SGHVS, CDR2 FNYEAQ. The CDR3 reads CASSDSYTGELFF. CDR3 nucleotides: TGTGCCAGCAGCGACAGCTACACCGGGGAGCTGTTTTTT.

The chain uses TRBV6-1 and TRBJ1-5; 8 nucleotides agree with TRBD1. CDR1 is MNHNS, CDR2 SASEGT, per germline. The V and J ends lost 2 bases and 3 bases, in that order; junction bases with no gene match: 6. CDR3 length: 16 residues. The CDR3 sequence: CASSERAGGFNQPQHF. As DNA, the CDR3 is TGTGCCAGCAGTGAAAGGGCAGGGGGCTTCAATCAGCCCCAGCATTTT.

CDR3 bases: TGTGCCAGCAGCCAAAACGGGTCGCCTCATTCACCCCTCCACTTT. The encoded protein is CASSQNGSPHSPLHF. The chain combines TRBV3-1 (or the pseudogene TRBV3-2) with TRBJ1-6; no clear D gene. The CDR3 is 15 residues long. The germline V and J ends were trimmed by 2 bases and 8 bases, with 13 bases remaining between them. Per the germline V gene, CDR1 is LGHDT and CDR2 is YNNKEL (reference sequence).

This chain joins TRBV14 and TRBJ2-1; 11 bases align to TRBD2. Germline V gene lookup returns CDR1 SGHDN and CDR2 FVKESK. Unmatched junction bases numbered 7, after V lost 5 bases and J lost 4 bases. CDR3 size: 16 residues. The CDR3 loop is CASSSLAGGPYNEQFF. The CDR3 nucleotides are TGTGCCAGCAGCTCCCTAGCGGGGGGCCCGTACAATGAGCAGTTCTTC.

The chain recombines TRBV28 with TRBJ2-7; D might be TRBD2 (5 bases). Germline V gives CDR1 MDHEN, CDR2 SYDVKM. Trimming left V 1 base short and J 5 bases short, with 6 bases between. The CDR3 runs to 12 residues. This chain's CDR3 is CASSLLRDEQYF. CDR3 coding DNA: TGTGCCAGCAGTTTATTGAGGGACGAGCAGTACTTC.

The chain recombines TRBV24-1 with TRBJ2-5; 12 nucleotides align to TRBD1. The germline V gene encodes CDR1 KGHDR and CDR2 SFDVKD. The CDR3 length is 16 residues. Trimming took 4 bases from V and 5 from J; bases not matched to a gene: 7. In DNA form, the CDR3 reads TGTGCCACCAGTGACCCCGGGACAGGGGGCGCGGAGACCCAGTACTTC. Translation gives CATSDPGTGGAETQYF.

The J gene is TRBJ2-7, the V gene TRBV7-9, with TRBD2 matching over 10 bases. The germline gives CDR1 SEHNR, CDR2 FQNEAQ (reference sequence). J was trimmed by 7 bases and V by 1 base; bases with no gene match: 7. The CDR3 has 15 amino acids. The chain's CDR3 is CASSLGVAGGREQYF. The CDR3 bases are TGTGCCAGCAGCTTAGGAGTAGCGGGGGGAAGAGAGCAGTACTTC. Full variable domain (remainder filled in from reference TRBV7-9 and TRBJ2-7): DTGVSQNPRHKITKRGQNVTFRCDPISEHNRLYWYRQTLGQGPEFLTYFQNEAQLEKSRLLSDRFSAERPKGSFSTLEIQRTEQGDSAMYLCASSLGVAGGREQYFGPGTRLTVT.

The chain carries TRBV2 and TRBJ2-1, with TRBD1 matching 7 bases. CDR3 size: 14 residues. Germline trimming cut 5 bases from V and 6 bases from J; bases unmatched to any gene: 7. Germline-derived CDR1 and CDR2 are SNHLY and FYNNEI. The CDR3 region is CASSLEGQFNEQFF. The CDR3 DNA follows: TGTGCCAGCAGTCTAGAGGGACAGTTCAATGAGCAGTTCTTC. The whole variable domain, remainder taken from reference TRBV2 and TRBJ2-1, is EPEVTQTPSHQVTQMGQEVILRCVPISNHLYFYWYRQILGQKVEFLVSFYNNEISEKSEIFDDQFSVERPDGSNFTLKIRSTKLEDSAMYFCASSLEGQFNEQFFGPGTRLTVL.

The chain uses TRBV9 and TRBJ1-2, with TRBD1 as a possible D gene (5 bases). V was clipped by 4 bases and J by 5 bases, with 18 bases between them. CDR1 is SGDLS, CDR2 YYNGEE, per germline. CDR3 length equals 15 residues. As DNA, the CDR3 is TGTGCCAGCAGCCCGACGCAGGGCCTAGAATATGGCTACACCTTC. It specifies CASSPTQGLEYGYTF.

The chain carries TRBV29-1 and TRBJ2-1; TRBD2 might be the D (7 bases). In germline, CDR1 is SQVTM, CDR2 ANQGSEA. The CDR3 has 14 amino acids. V was cut by 4 bases and J by 10 bases, with 20 bases left in between. As DNA, the CDR3 is TGCAGCGTTGTTTATATCGGGGGGCGGTTAGAGCAGTTCTTC. Its protein product is CSVVYIGGRLEQFF.